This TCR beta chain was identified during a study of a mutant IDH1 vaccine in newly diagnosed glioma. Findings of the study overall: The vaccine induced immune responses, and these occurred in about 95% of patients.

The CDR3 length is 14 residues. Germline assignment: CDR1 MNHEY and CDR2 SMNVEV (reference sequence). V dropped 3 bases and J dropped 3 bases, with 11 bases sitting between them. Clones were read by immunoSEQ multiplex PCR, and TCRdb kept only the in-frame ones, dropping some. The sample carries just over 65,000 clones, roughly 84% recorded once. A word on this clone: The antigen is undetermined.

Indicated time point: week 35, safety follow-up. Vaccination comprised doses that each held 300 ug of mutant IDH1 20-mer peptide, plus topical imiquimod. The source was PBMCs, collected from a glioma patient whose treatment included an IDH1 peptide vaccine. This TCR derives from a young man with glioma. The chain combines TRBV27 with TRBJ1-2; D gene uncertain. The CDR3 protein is CASSFRGGYYGYTF. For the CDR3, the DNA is TGTGCCAGCAGTTTCCGTGGCGGCTACTATGGCTACACCTTC.